This is a list of T cell receptor beta chains from one sample in a study of beta chain features in type 1 diabetes. Libraries were prepared by immunoSEQ multiplex PCR; TCRdb keeps only in-frame clonotypes and omits some of them. The repertoire holds approximately 300,000 clones, roughly 9.6% seen once, with under 0.02% in the top ten. Sequences were obtained from naive CD4+ T cells from blood. The source is a young woman in good health. Each CDR3 is given with its conserved first and last residue. The D gene is left open where the match is weak. Some rows mark clone size as missing; the rest say once, few, many or name a class of expanded clone.

D gene	J gene	clone size	V gene	CDR3 DNA	CDR3 protein
TRBD1	TRBJ1-4	.	TRBV9	TGTGCCAGCAGCGTAGCCACGGACAGGGGGACTAATGAAAAACTGTTTTTT	CASSVATDRGTNEKLFF
TRBD2	TRBJ2-3	few	TRBV14	TGTGCCAGCGGACTAGCGGGATGGGGAGATACGCAGTATTTT	CASGLAGWGDTQYF
.	TRBJ2-7	.	TRBV27	TGTGCCAGCAGACCGGGTCGTACCTCCTACGAGCAGTACTTC	CASRPGRTSYEQYF
.	TRBJ2-3	.	TRBV11-3	TGTGCCAGCAGCTTTCAAAGCTTGGCAGATACGCAGTATTTT	CASSFQSLADTQYF
TRBD2	TRBJ2-1	few	TRBV27	TGTGCCAGCAGTTCCCTCCTAGCGGGGGCCTCCTACAATGAGCAGTTCTTC	CASSSLLAGASYNEQFF
.	TRBJ2-1	few	TRBV7-9	TGTGCCAGCAGCTTAATTGCTAACCCGGAGCAGTTCTTC	CASSLIANPEQFF
TRBD2	TRBJ2-3	few	TRBV7-3	TGTGCCAGCAGCAACCAGCCGAGGGGCGGGAGTACAGATACGCAGTATTTT	CASSNQPRGGSTDTQYF
TRBD2	TRBJ2-3	few	TRBV7-3	TGTGCCAGCAGCCGAGGACTAGCGGCGGGCACAGATACGCAGTATTTT	CASSRGLAAGTDTQYF
TRBD2	TRBJ2-2	few	TRBV4-3	TGCGCCAGCAGCCTCCTGGGACTAGCGGGAGGCGCCGGGGAGCTGTTTTTT	CASSLLGLAGGAGELFF
TRBD2	TRBJ2-1	few	TRBV5-1	TGCGCCAGCAGCCTTAAGGGAGGGCCGGTTAAATCCTACAATGAGCAGTTCTTC	CASSLKGGPVKSYNEQFF
TRBD1	TRBJ1-2	.	TRBV6-5	TGTGCCAGCAGTTACACAGGGGATTATGGCTACACCTTC	CASSYTGDYGYTF
TRBD2	TRBJ2-5	few	TRBV28	TGTGCCAGCAGTTTCGGCACGGGACTAGCGGGAGGAGAGACCCAGTACTTC	CASSFGTGLAGGETQYF
TRBD1	TRBJ2-5	few	TRBV30	TGTGCCTGGAGCCAAACCGGGACAGCGTACCAAGAGACCCAGTACTTC	CAWSQTGTAYQETQYF
TRBD2	TRBJ2-1	few	TRBV4-3	TGCGCCAGCAGCCAGGGGGAGACTAGCGAAAACAATGAGCAGTTCTTC	CASSQGETSENNEQFF
.	TRBJ2-7	.	TRBV5-6	TGTGCCAGCAGCTTGGCTTTCCAGGCCTTCTCCTACGAGCAGTACTTC	CASSLAFQAFSYEQYF
TRBD1	TRBJ2-4	few	TRBV19	TGTGCCAGTACCGAGTTCGGGACAGTGATCAAAAACATTCAGTACTTC	CASTEFGTVIKNIQYF
TRBD1	TRBJ2-6	.	TRBV15	TGTGCCACCAGCAATGACAGGGCTGGGGCCAACGTCCTGACTTTC	CATSNDRAGANVLTF
.	TRBJ2-4	few	TRBV28	TGTGCCAGCATGGTGGGGGGTGATGTGGACATTCAGTACTTC	CASMVGGDVDIQYF
.	TRBJ2-1	.	TRBV27	TGTGCCAGCAGTTTAAAGGACAGCTCCTACAATGAGCAGTTCTTC	CASSLKDSSYNEQFF
TRBD1	TRBJ1-2	few	TRBV28	TGTGCCAGCACCTCGCAGGGGGCGTATGGCTACACCTTC	CASTSQGAYGYTF
TRBD2	TRBJ2-5	.	TRBV5-1	TGCGCCAGCAGCACGGCAGCGGGAGGCCACCAAGAGACCCAGTACTTC	CASSTAAGGHQETQYF
.	TRBJ2-7	.	TRBV9	TGTGCCAGCAGCGTAGCTCCGGGGACCTACGAGCAGTACTTC	CASSVAPGTYEQYF
TRBD2	TRBJ2-1	few	TRBV7-3	TGTGCCAGCAGCCCACGACTAGCGGGAACCTACAATGAGCAGTTCTTC	CASSPRLAGTYNEQFF
.	TRBJ2-4	.	TRBV7-2	TGTGCCAGCAGCTTAGCGGGGAGTATGGCCAAAAACATTCAGTACTTC	CASSLAGSMAKNIQYF
TRBD1	TRBJ1-2	.	TRBV11-2	TGTGCCAGCAGCTTAGTAGACAGGGGAGCCTATGGCTACACCTTC	CASSLVDRGAYGYTF
.	TRBJ2-7	few	TRBV27	TGTGCCAGCAGGGACTGGACCTACGAGCAGTACTTC	CASRDWTYEQYF
TRBD2	TRBJ2-1	few	TRBV10-3	TGTGCCATCAGTGGTTTGGGACTAGCGGGAGGGAACAATGAGCAGTTCTTC	CAISGLGLAGGNNEQFF
TRBD2	TRBJ2-5	.	TRBV2	TGTGCCAGCAAGCGGGTAGCGGGGTCTCAAGAGACCCAGTACTTC	CASKRVAGSQETQYF
.	TRBJ1-1	.	TRBV10-2	TGCGCCAGCATCGAGCCCCACAGGAACACTGAAGCTTTCTTT	CASIEPHRNTEAFF